This is a list of T cell receptor beta chains from one sample in a study of shared clonotypes between healthy human individuals. Here immunoSEQ multiplex PCR was the method, and the copy in TCRdb shows in-frame clones only, minus some. The sample contains approximately 2,300,000 clones, under 95% of which appear only once. What was sequenced was naive CD4+ T cells from PBMCs. All receptors come from a man aged 18-30 years in good health. Some clones in this sample may be carry-over from other donors' samples. Both conserved end residues are part of each CDR3. A D gene is named only where the DNA matches it firmly. Clone size appears in some rows only: once, few, many, or a class for an expanded clone.

d_call	clone_size	v_call	j_call	cdr3_nt	cdr3_aa
NA	NA	TRBV7-3	TRBJ2-2	TGTGCCAGCAGCCTCCGATTCACCGGGGAGCTGTTTTTT	CASSLRFTGELFF
NA	NA	TRBV27	TRBJ2-7	TGTGCCAGCGGGCGAAGGAGCTCCTACGAGCAGTACTTC	CASGRRSSYEQYF
TRBD1	NA	TRBV4-3	TRBJ2-5	TGCGCCAGCAGCCCGGGACAGGGAGATGGCCAGTACTTC	CASSPGQGDGQYF
NA	NA	TRBV5-1	TRBJ2-1	TGCGCCAGCAGCTTGACAGGAGACCGCTCCTACAATGAGCAGTTCTTC	CASSLTGDRSYNEQFF
TRBD1	NA	TRBV9	TRBJ1-2	TGTGCCAGCAGCCTAGGGGGCAGTAACTATGGCTACACCTTC	CASSLGGSNYGYTF
NA	NA	TRBV28	TRBJ2-1	TGTGCCAGCAGTTCGACAGTGACTTTGAATGAGCAGTTCTTC	CASSSTVTLNEQFF
NA	NA	TRBV5-6	TRBJ2-5	TGTGCCAGCAGTCAGGGACGGAGGGTTGAGACCCAGTACTTC	CASSQGRRVETQYF
NA	NA	TRBV19	TRBJ2-7	TGTGCCAGTAGTATCTATCCAGGGACTGCCTACGAGCAGTACTTC	CASSIYPGTAYEQYF
NA	NA	TRBV4-1	TRBJ1-3	TGCGCCAGCAGTTTCCTAGGGAACTCTGGAAACACCATATATTTT	CASSFLGNSGNTIYF
NA	NA	TRBV11-2	TRBJ1-1	TGTGCCAGCAGCCCACAGGGCTTCACTGAAGCTTTCTTT	CASSPQGFTEAFF
NA	few	TRBV28	TRBJ1-5	TGTGCCAGCAGTCATAATCAGCCCCAGCATTTT	CASSHNQPQHF
TRBD1	once	TRBV27	TRBJ2-7	TGTGCCAGCAAGGAGACAGGGTTGGTCCGGGAGCAGTACTTC	CASKETGLVREQYF
NA	NA	TRBV19	TRBJ1-5	TGTGCCAGTATCGTGGCAGGGCATAGCAATCAGCCCCAGCATTTT	CASIVAGHSNQPQHF
NA	NA	TRBV5-1	TRBJ2-2	TGCGCCAGCTCGCAAGGGCAGACGAACACCGGGGAGCTGTTTTTT	CASSQGQTNTGELFF
NA	NA	TRBV28	TRBJ2-1	TGTGCCAGCAGTTTGCGTTTTGAGCAGTTCTTC	CASSLRFEQFF
TRBD2	NA	TRBV6-5	TRBJ2-5	TGTGCCAGCAGTTCGTGGAGCGGGAGGGCTGAAGAGACCCAGTACTTC	CASSSWSGRAEETQYF
TRBD2	NA	TRBV4-2	TRBJ2-5	TGTGCCAGCAGCCAAGCCGGGCTAGCGGGAGGAGAGACCCAGTACTTC	CASSQAGLAGGETQYF
TRBD1	NA	TRBV11-2	TRBJ2-7	TGTGCCAGCAGCTTACAGGGGGAAACCTACGAGCAGTACTTC	CASSLQGETYEQYF
NA	NA	TRBV5-1	TRBJ2-7	TGCGCCAGCAGCTTGTCGCGGGGCGCGGACGAGCAGTACTTC	CASSLSRGADEQYF
NA	NA	TRBV10-3	TRBJ1-1	TGTGCCATCAGTGCTGAGGGGGAAGCTTTCTTT	CAISAEGEAFF
NA	NA	TRBV7-3	TRBJ1-1	TGTGCCAGCAGTGTGGATAGGAACACTGAAGCTTTCTTT	CASSVDRNTEAFF
NA	NA	TRBV10-3	TRBJ2-4	TGTGCCATCAGTGAGTCTCCCCTCGGGACCAAAAACATTCAGTACTTC	CAISESPLGTKNIQYF
NA	few	TRBV2	TRBJ2-2	TGTGCCAGCTCGAGGATCGGGACCGGGGAGCTGTTTTTT	CASSRIGTGELFF
TRBD1	once	TRBV15	TRBJ1-5	TGTGCCACCAGCAGAGAGAGGACAGGGAAACCCCAGCATTTT	CATSRERTGKPQHF
NA	NA	TRBV7-2	TRBJ1-1	TGTGCCAGCAGCTTACTCGGGAGGGAGTCGCGGGCTTTCTTT	CASSLLGRESRAFF
TRBD1	NA	TRBV29-1	TRBJ2-5	TGCAGCGTTGAACACCCACAGGGGGCAGAGACCCAGTACTTC	CSVEHPQGAETQYF
NA	NA	TRBV4-1	TRBJ2-1	TGCGCCAGCACCCACTACAATGAGCAGTTCTTC	CASTHYNEQFF
TRBD2	NA	TRBV29-1	TRBJ2-5	TGCAGCGTTGGCGGGAGGGCCGTCGAGACCCAGTACTTC	CSVGGRAVETQYF
NA	NA	TRBV27	TRBJ2-3	TGTGCCAGCAGTCCCCCGGGACTGCCCACTAGCACAGATACGCAGTATTTT	CASSPPGLPTSTDTQYF
NA	NA	TRBV15	TRBJ2-7	TGTGCCACCAGCAGGGGCGGGACGGCCTACGAGCAGTACTTC	CATSRGGTAYEQYF
NA	few	TRBV20-1	TRBJ2-1	TGCAGTGCTAGAGATCGCCAGGGGCAGTTCTTC	CSARDRQGQFF
TRBD1	NA	TRBV28	TRBJ1-4	TGTGCCAGCAGTAAGACAGGGCGGAGTGAAAAACTGTTTTTT	CASSKTGRSEKLFF
NA	NA	TRBV27	TRBJ1-4	TGTGCCAGCAGTTTATCCCCACAGAGCCCCTATGACTTATTGTTTTTT	CASSLSPQSPYDLLFF
NA	once	TRBV4-3	TRBJ1-2	TGCGCCAGCAGCCAAACGCGGGGGTCTGGCTACACCTTC	CASSQTRGSGYTF
TRBD2	NA	TRBV5-4	TRBJ2-3	TGTGCCAGCAGCTCCGGGACTAGCGGGAGAACAGATACGCAGTATTTT	CASSSGTSGRTDTQYF
NA	NA	TRBV28	TRBJ2-7	TGTGCCAGCAGCATGGACGCTCTAGGGGCCAAGAACGAGCAGTACTTC	CASSMDALGAKNEQYF
NA	NA	TRBV7-3	TRBJ2-2	TGTGCCAGCAGCTTAGCCCCGAACACCGGGGAGCTGTTTTTT	CASSLAPNTGELFF
NA	NA	TRBV18	TRBJ2-7	TGTGCCAGCTCACCGTCGGCGACCAGCTCCTACGAGCAGTACTTC	CASSPSATSSYEQYF
TRBD2	NA	TRBV12-5	TRBJ2-2	TGTGCTAGTGGTTCGGGACTAAACACCGGGGAGCTGTTTTTT	CASGSGLNTGELFF
NA	NA	TRBV7-3	TRBJ2-2	TGTGCCAGCAGCTTAAGGGGGGGCCCGAACACCGGGGAGCTGTTTTTT	CASSLRGGPNTGELFF
NA	NA	TRBV6-1	TRBJ1-1	TGTGCCAGCAGGGGACGGATGAACACTGAAGCTTTCTTT	CASRGRMNTEAFF
NA	NA	TRBV5-6	TRBJ2-3	TGTGCCAGCAGCTCACTTACGGGGGGCGCAGGCACAGATACGCAGTATTTT	CASSSLTGGAGTDTQYF
TRBD2	NA	TRBV4-2	TRBJ2-5	TGTGCCAGCGGGGGGGCTAGCGGGAGGAAGACCCAGTACTTC	CASGGASGRKTQYF
NA	NA	TRBV27	TRBJ2-7	TGTGCCAGCTCAGTTGGGGTGGGGAGGCTATACGAGCAGTACTTC	CASSVGVGRLYEQYF
NA	NA	TRBV12-5	TRBJ2-1	TGTGCTAGTGGCCCGGGCTTTGGGACTCTAAACAATGAGCAGTTCTTC	CASGPGFGTLNNEQFF